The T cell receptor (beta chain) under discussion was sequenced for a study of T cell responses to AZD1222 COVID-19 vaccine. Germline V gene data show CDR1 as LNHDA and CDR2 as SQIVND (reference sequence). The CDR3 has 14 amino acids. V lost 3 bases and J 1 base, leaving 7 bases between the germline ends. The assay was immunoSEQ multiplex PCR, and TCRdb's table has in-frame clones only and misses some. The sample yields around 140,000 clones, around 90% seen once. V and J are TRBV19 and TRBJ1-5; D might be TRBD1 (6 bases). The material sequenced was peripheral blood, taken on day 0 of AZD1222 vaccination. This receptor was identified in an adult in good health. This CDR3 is CASSMRGSNQPQHF. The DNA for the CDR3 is TGTGCCAGTAGTATGAGGGGGAGCAATCAGCCCCAGCATTTT.